Sequencing of this T cell receptor (beta chain) was carried out in a study of OX40 agonist ivuxolimab in advanced cancers. Whole-study context: Of mixed ages from about 23 to 79 and averaging around 60 years, the group was almost 85% male. Study-wide results and limits: On average, CD8+ T cells had more expanded clones than CD4+.

TCRdb keeps only in-frame clones here, not all; method: immunoSEQ multiplex PCR. The sample has about 60,000 clones, 85% seen once. In this sample, this clone turned up a few times. Its antigen is not known. In germline, CDR1 is PRHDT, CDR2 FYEKMQ (reference sequence). V was cut by 2 bases and J by 5 bases, with 6 bases left in between. The CDR3 is made up of 12 amino acids. Patients had blood sampled at baseline and again on cycle 4 day 1 and cycle 7 day 1. Sequenced material: CD4+ or CD8+ T cells sorted from blood, taken in a trial of the OX40 agonist ivuxolimab. This chain links TRBV13 with TRBJ1-1; D gene unclear. This TCR was sampled from an adult with an advanced solid tumor such as melanoma, head and neck, liver or kidney cancer. The CDR3 sequence is CASSLIRTEAFF. In DNA, the CDR3 is TGTGCCAGCAGCTTAATTCGGACTGAAGCTTTCTTT.